Listed below are T cell receptor beta chains from one sample, sequenced in a study of long-term antiretroviral therapy in people with HIV. Generated by immunoSEQ multiplex PCR, the TCRdb table keeps only in-frame clones and is missing some. The table has over 9,500 clones, around 70% seen once. Sample: unsorted PBMCs, taken 1.8 years before starting antiretroviral therapy. The receptor source for this set is a middle-aged man with HIV. CDR3s leave out the opening cysteine and the closing phenylalanine or tryptophan. Each record gives: D gene, V gene, CDR3 protein. A D gene is named only where the DNA matches it firmly.

.,TRBV30,AWSGPSYEQY
.,TRBV5-4,ASSLSAGVSYEQY
.,TRBV10-3,AISELGGTGELF
.,TRBV19,ASSIAREDTQY
.,TRBV20-1,SARGQYEQY
TRBD1,TRBV18,ASSLLTGGAGNEQF
.,TRBV9,ASSVETEDEQF
.,TRBV20-1,SVSPADTQY
TRBD1,TRBV19,ASSNRGRRGYT
.,TRBV2,ASSDPPTDTQY
.,TRBV5-1,ASSLGPGDQPQH
TRBD1,TRBV9,ASSVGTARSSYEQY
.,TRBV5-4,ASSLDGTYEQY
.,TRBV5-1,ASSPTTMNTEAF
.,TRBV7-8,ASSLKAEPYNEQF
TRBD1,TRBV13,ASSMGQLSSYEQY
.,TRBV27,ASSASWGGNSPLH
.,TRBV6-5,ASSYSVRVDGGYT
.,TRBV10-3,AISESRTNYGYT
TRBD2,TRBV13,ASSLRTSGGDTQY
.,TRBV9,ASSVVSQGELF
.,TRBV7-9,ASSLKRGHVEKLF
TRBD1,TRBV5-1,ASSLGYGQGSYEQY
TRBD2,TRBV27,ASSPPPGLAGGHEQF
.,TRBV7-8,ASSLAQGPNEKLF
.,TRBV7-9,ASSSETVSEQY
.,TRBV6-1,ASSEGQGPFFEQY
TRBD2,TRBV27,ASRGGVNEQY
.,TRBV4-1,ASSLFEEGDQPQH
.,TRBV2,ASSVVRGGTDTQY
TRBD1,TRBV29-1,SVSRDRATYEQY
TRBD1,TRBV19,ASSTWTGAPSSYGYT
.,TRBV7-7,ASSLGAGQGYTQY
TRBD1,TRBV11-2,ASSSIRDRDYEQY
.,TRBV18,ASSPAIDTEAF
TRBD1,TRBV6-5,ASTSGGTGSYGYT
TRBD1,TRBV6-5,ASSPSTGANSPLH
.,TRBV2,ASSEVTGARGEQY
.,TRBV9,ASSAEGTSWGTDTQY
.,TRBV2,ASSAWGGENYGYT
.,TRBV4-1,ASSQVQGPYEQY
.,TRBV7-9,ASSKSGAGNTIY
.,TRBV7-9,ASSLDSRRSYEQY
.,TRBV28,ASSSGNPGAAGYGYT
.,TRBV7-2,ASSLELGRNTEAF
.,TRBV6-1,ASNGQGLISPLH
.,TRBV6-5,ARYPSGNTIY
TRBD1,TRBV27,ASSHRTGPNTEAF
.,TRBV7-8,ASSLSGGEDYGYT
TRBD2,TRBV5-4,ASSYGGAVLNEQF
.,TRBV5-1,ASSTGPADTQY